Listed below are T cell receptor beta chains from one sample, sequenced in a study of blood T cell repertoires in COVID-19. Method: immunoSEQ multiplex PCR; TCRdb's copy keeps in-frame clones and lacks some. This sample has hundreds of thousands of clones, with 88% found just once. Specimen: PBMCs or T cells enriched from blood (not recorded which). The receptor set was obtained from a woman in her 30s who had recovered from COVID-19. Both conserved end residues are part of each CDR3. The D gene is left open where the match is weak. Part of the rows lack a size; the others show once, few, many or a class for expanded clones.

D: .
V: TRBV28
J: TRBJ1-5
size: .
CDR3: CASANGGRPQHF
DNA: TGTGCCAGCGCAAACGGGGGAAGGCCCCAGCATTTT

D: TRBD1
V: TRBV2
J: TRBJ1-5
size: .
CDR3: CASESGTGGVSNQPQHF
DNA: TGTGCCAGCGAGTCGGGGACAGGGGGCGTAAGCAATCAGCCCCAGCATTTT

D: .
V: TRBV3-1/TRBV3-2
J: TRBJ2-7
size: .
CDR3: CASSRDRGTYEQYF
DNA: TGTGCCAGCAGCCGAGACCGGGGAACCTACGAGCAGTACTTC

D: TRBD2
V: TRBV3-1/TRBV3-2
J: TRBJ2-7
size: few
CDR3: CASSLDPFSGSEQYF
DNA: TGTGCCAGCAGCCTAGATCCCTTTAGCGGGAGCGAGCAGTACTTC

D: .
V: TRBV28
J: TRBJ1-1
size: .
CDR3: CASSLTGGRLPDMAFF
DNA: TGTGCCAGCAGTTTAACCGGGGGGCGTCTACCCGATATGGCTTTCTTT

D: .
V: TRBV29-1
J: TRBJ2-3
size: .
CDR3: CSVETPGATDTQYF
DNA: TGCAGCGTTGAAACGCCGGGAGCTACAGATACGCAGTATTTT

D: .
V: TRBV7-9
J: TRBJ2-2
size: .
CDR3: CASSPILLAANTGELFF
DNA: TGTGCCAGCAGCCCCATATTGTTGGCCGCGAACACCGGGGAGCTGTTTTTT

D: .
V: TRBV6-5
J: TRBJ1-1
size: few
CDR3: CATNPLGGPGTEAFF
DNA: TGTGCCACAAATCCTCTGGGGGGGCCGGGCACTGAAGCTTTCTTT

D: .
V: TRBV6-5
J: TRBJ1-1
size: .
CDR3: CASSYFSRVGGTEAFF
DNA: TGTGCCAGCAGTTACTTCTCCAGGGTGGGAGGCACTGAAGCTTTCTTT

D: TRBD1
V: TRBV30
J: TRBJ1-6
size: few
CDR3: CAWGTGMGSPLHF
DNA: TGTGCCTGGGGGACAGGCATGGGTTCACCCCTCCACTTT

D: .
V: TRBV30
J: TRBJ2-7
size: .
CDR3: CAWSPGFRGEQYF
DNA: TGTGCCTGGAGTCCGGGTTTTCGGGGCGAGCAGTACTTC

D: .
V: TRBV30
J: TRBJ1-5
size: .
CDR3: CAWSVNVRGQPQHF
DNA: TGTGCCTGGAGTGTAAACGTTCGAGGTCAGCCCCAGCATTTT

D: TRBD2
V: TRBV19
J: TRBJ2-7
size: .
CDR3: CASSRTSSGTSSYEQYF
DNA: TGTGCCAGTAGTCGGACTAGCTCGGGCACAAGCTCCTACGAGCAGTACTTC

D: TRBD1
V: TRBV5-1
J: TRBJ2-3
size: .
CDR3: CASSLDTGVDTQYF
DNA: TGCGCCAGCAGCTTGGATACAGGGGTAGATACGCAGTATTTT

D: .
V: TRBV27
J: TRBJ2-7
size: .
CDR3: CASPHHNSKPYEQYF
DNA: TGTGCCAGCCCCCACCATAACAGTAAGCCCTACGAGCAGTACTTC

D: TRBD1
V: TRBV28
J: TRBJ2-1
size: .
CDR3: CASSLTGSYNEQFF
DNA: TGTGCCAGCAGTTTGACAGGGTCCTACAATGAGCAGTTCTTC

D: TRBD1
V: TRBV7-8
J: TRBJ2-7
size: .
CDR3: CASSLGIPRQGIYEQYF
DNA: TGTGCCAGCAGCTTAGGAATCCCTCGACAGGGGATTTACGAGCAGTACTTC

D: .
V: TRBV19
J: TRBJ2-6
size: .
CDR3: CASKGSNGLFVSGANVLTF
DNA: TGTGCCAGTAAGGGATCAAATGGACTATTTGTCTCTGGGGCCAACGTCCTGACTTTC

D: TRBD1
V: TRBV9
J: TRBJ2-2
size: .
CDR3: CASSKDRAGTGELFF
DNA: TGTGCCAGCAGCAAAGACAGGGCCGGCACCGGGGAGCTGTTTTTT

D: TRBD1
V: TRBV12-3/TRBV12-4
J: TRBJ1-2
size: .
CDR3: CASSLGQGFGYTF
DNA: TGTGCCAGCAGTTTGGGACAGGGGTTTGGCTACACCTTC

D: .
V: TRBV6-5
J: TRBJ2-3
size: .
CDR3: CASSYGAVDTQYF
DNA: TGTGCCAGCAGTTACGGGGCGGTAGATACGCAGTATTTT

D: TRBD1
V: TRBV30
J: TRBJ2-7
size: .
CDR3: CAWSRPQGVSNEQYF
DNA: TGTGCCTGGAGTCGACCCCAGGGGGTTTCGAACGAGCAGTACTTC

D: TRBD1
V: TRBV5-1
J: TRBJ1-2
size: .
CDR3: CASSLDRGYNYGYTF
DNA: TGCGCCAGCAGTTTGGACAGGGGATATAACTATGGCTACACCTTC

D: .
V: TRBV7-2
J: TRBJ1-5
size: .
CDR3: CASSFYMSQGSNQPQHF
DNA: TGTGCCAGCAGCTTTTATATGAGTCAGGGAAGCAATCAGCCCCAGCATTTT

D: TRBD1
V: TRBV6-5
J: TRBJ1-2
size: few
CDR3: CASSLTGGQDGYTF
DNA: TGTGCCAGCAGCCTAACAGGGGGCCAGGATGGCTACACCTTC

D: .
V: TRBV28
J: TRBJ1-5
size: once
CDR3: CASKSSRVHQPQHF
DNA: TGTGCCAGCAAGTCGTCCAGGGTCCATCAGCCCCAGCATTTT

D: .
V: TRBV27
J: TRBJ1-2
size: .
CDR3: CASSRGRSLDGYTF
DNA: TGTGCCAGTAGCAGGGGTAGGAGTTTGGATGGCTACACCTTC

D: TRBD1
V: TRBV28
J: TRBJ2-1
size: .
CDR3: CASSLKGQHFNEQFF
DNA: TGTGCCAGCAGTTTAAAGGGACAGCATTTCAATGAGCAGTTCTTC

D: .
V: TRBV7-8
J: TRBJ2-1
size: .
CDR3: CASSLLTYNEQFF
DNA: TGTGCCAGCAGCTTACTTACCTACAATGAGCAGTTCTTC

D: .
V: TRBV12-3/TRBV12-4
J: TRBJ2-2
size: .
CDR3: CASRLQGAGELFF
DNA: TGTGCCAGCCGACTACAGGGCGCCGGGGAGCTGTTTTTT

D: .
V: TRBV19
J: TRBJ1-5
size: .
CDR3: CASSIAVQNQPQHF
DNA: TGTGCCAGTAGTATAGCGGTTCAAAATCAGCCCCAGCATTTT

D: .
V: TRBV27
J: TRBJ1-6
size: .
CDR3: CASSSQGGNSPLHF
DNA: TGTGCCAGCAGTTCCCAGGGAGGGAATTCACCCCTCCACTTT

D: .
V: TRBV9
J: TRBJ2-3
size: .
CDR3: CASSPYPGGFDTQYF
DNA: TGTGCCAGCAGCCCCTACCCGGGGGGCTTTGATACGCAGTATTTT

D: .
V: TRBV18
J: TRBJ1-1
size: .
CDR3: CASSPLVTGSGRFAEAFF
DNA: TGTGCCAGCTCACCACTGGTTACAGGTTCGGGTAGGTTCGCTGAAGCTTTCTTT

D: .
V: TRBV18
J: TRBJ1-2
size: .
CDR3: CASSLTGTLPNYGYTF
DNA: TGTGCCAGCTCACTTACCGGGACTCTCCCTAACTATGGCTACACCTTC

D: TRBD2
V: TRBV4-1
J: TRBJ2-5
size: .
CDR3: CASSQVELAGSEETQYF
DNA: TGCGCCAGCAGCCAAGTCGAGCTAGCGGGGAGCGAAGAGACCCAGTACTTC

D: .
V: TRBV27
J: TRBJ1-2
size: .
CDR3: CASRAVVNYGYTF
DNA: TGTGCCAGCAGGGCCGTCGTTAACTATGGCTACACCTTC

D: .
V: TRBV7-8
J: TRBJ1-4
size: .
CDR3: CASSYITGRQPNEKLFF
DNA: TGTGCCAGCAGCTATATTACCGGGAGGCAGCCTAATGAAAAACTGTTTTTT

D: .
V: TRBV12-3/TRBV12-4
J: TRBJ1-1
size: few
CDR3: CASSPGSGAFF
DNA: TGTGCCAGCAGTCCGGGGAGCGGGGCTTTCTTT

D: .
V: TRBV7-6
J: TRBJ2-7
size: .
CDR3: CASSPPVGEQYF
DNA: TGTGCCAGCAGCCCCCCGGTTGGCGAGCAGTACTTC

D: TRBD2
V: TRBV3-1/TRBV3-2
J: TRBJ2-3
size: .
CDR3: CASSQGRSGRSTDTQYF
DNA: TGTGCCAGCAGCCAAGGGAGGAGCGGGAGGAGCACAGATACGCAGTATTTT

D: TRBD2
V: TRBV5-1
J: TRBJ2-5
size: .
CDR3: CASRPGLSGDLPQYF
DNA: TGCGCCAGCAGACCGGGACTCAGCGGGGACTTGCCCCAGTACTTC

D: .
V: TRBV9
J: TRBJ2-7
size: .
CDR3: CASSVGRGQSYEQYF
DNA: TGTGCCAGCAGCGTAGGGCGAGGACAGTCCTACGAGCAGTACTTC

D: TRBD1
V: TRBV4-1
J: TRBJ1-1
size: once
CDR3: CASSQVLMDRGPNTEAFF
DNA: TGCGCCAGCAGCCAAGTTTTAATGGACAGGGGCCCGAACACTGAAGCTTTCTTT

D: .
V: TRBV18
J: TRBJ1-6
size: .
CDR3: CASSPGRVNSPLHF
DNA: TGTGCCAGCTCACCGGGCAGGGTTAATTCACCCCTCCACTTT

D: .
V: TRBV5-1
J: TRBJ2-2
size: .
CDR3: CASSLTDTGELFF
DNA: TGCGCCAGCAGCTTGACGGACACCGGGGAGCTGTTTTTT

D: TRBD2
V: TRBV4-2
J: TRBJ2-1
size: .
CDR3: CASSPSQLAGIYNEQFF
DNA: TGTGCCAGCAGCCCATCCCAACTAGCGGGCATCTACAATGAGCAGTTCTTC

D: .
V: TRBV20-1
J: TRBJ1-4
size: .
CDR3: CSAGREQWGF
DNA: TGCAGTGCAGGGCGGGAACAGTGGGGTTTT

D: TRBD2
V: TRBV9
J: TRBJ2-6
size: .
CDR3: CASSVATSASGANVLTF
DNA: TGTGCCAGCAGCGTAGCTACTAGCGCGTCTGGGGCCAACGTCCTGACTTTC

D: .
V: TRBV7-3
J: TRBJ1-2
size: once
CDR3: CASSWAPGQITF
DNA: TGTGCCAGCAGCTGGGCCCCGGGACAAATCACCTTC

D: TRBD1
V: TRBV6-4
J: TRBJ2-1
size: once
CDR3: CASSDGTGVNEQFF
DNA: TGTGCCAGCAGTGACGGGACAGGCGTCAATGAGCAGTTCTTC

D: TRBD2
V: TRBV9
J: TRBJ2-1
size: .
CDR3: CASSPGGVVLNEQFF
DNA: TGTGCCAGCAGCCCGGGAGGGGTAGTCCTGAATGAGCAGTTCTTC

D: .
V: TRBV3-1/TRBV3-2
J: TRBJ1-2
size: .
CDR3: CASSLQGIDYGYTF
DNA: TGTGCCAGCAGCTTACAGGGCATTGACTATGGCTACACCTTC

D: .
V: TRBV27
J: TRBJ1-6
size: .
CDR3: CASSYLTPGPLHF
DNA: TGTGCCAGCAGTTACCTTACTCCGGGACCCCTCCACTTT

D: TRBD1
V: TRBV19
J: TRBJ2-3
size: .
CDR3: CASQGVAADTQYF
DNA: TGTGCCAGCCAGGGGGTAGCTGCAGATACGCAGTATTTT

D: .
V: TRBV19
J: TRBJ1-4
size: .
CDR3: CASSINHIATNEKLFF
DNA: TGTGCCAGTAGTATTAACCATATAGCAACTAATGAAAAACTGTTTTTT

D: .
V: TRBV19
J: TRBJ1-3
size: .
CDR3: CASSLRAVGNTIYF
DNA: TGTGCCAGTAGCCTGCGGGCTGTTGGAAACACCATATATTTT

D: .
V: TRBV28
J: TRBJ2-7
size: .
CDR3: CASSPRGRNYEQYF
DNA: TGTGCCAGCAGTCCTAGGGGCAGGAACTACGAGCAGTACTTC